The 7 T cell receptor beta chains below come from one sample, sequenced in a study of T cells after yellow fever vaccination. TCRdb called the 5' RACE reads again in MiXCR, with one record for every CDR3 protein. Of roughly 99,000 distinct CDR3 sequences detected, around 5.8% appear once; the ten largest clones hold roughly 39%. This material consisted of CD8+ T cells sorted from PBMCs, taken 10 days after the yellow fever booster vaccination. The source is a young man who received the YFV17D yellow fever vaccine.

This clonotype showed up many times. The V call is TRBV7-8, the J call TRBJ2-3, with unresolved D. This CDR3 comprises 11 residues. Trimming shortened V by 1 base and J by 5 bases, and 1 base separated the two germline ends. The V gene's germline CDR1 is SGHVS and CDR2 FQNEAQ. CDR3 residues: CASSLVDTQYF. The CDR3 DNA follows: TGTGCCAGCAGCTTAGTAGATACGCAGTATTTT.

The chain joins TRBV19 to TRBJ1-5, with a weak D call TRBD1 (6 bases). The germline V and J ends were trimmed by 7 bases and 0 bases, with 22 bases remaining between them. The CDR3 runs 18 residues. Germline-derived CDR1 and CDR2 are LNHDA and SQIVND (reference sequence). The CDR3 loop is CASTPPGHSNPSNQPQHF. The DNA of the CDR3 is TGTGCCAGTACCCCGCCGGGACATAGTAACCCTAGCAATCAGCCCCAGCATTTT.

Only a few counts were recorded for this clonotype. CDR3 residues: CASSGTGVNQGTEAFF. DNA of the CDR3: TGTGCCAGTAGCGGGACAGGGGTAAACCAAGGCACTGAAGCTTTCTTT. This chain joins TRBV19 and TRBJ1-1; 10 nucleotides line up with TRBD1. V trimming: 6 bases; J trimming: 4 bases; junction bases outside the gene matches: 11. This CDR3 is built from 16 residues. Germline V gene sequence: CDR1 LNHDA, CDR2 SQIVND (reference sequence).

A note on this clonotype: No DNA is shown, since the ends of the CDR3 on it are uncertain; the CDR3 is the one TCRdb lists. This rearrangement joins TRBV7-5 to TRBJ1-1. TRBV7-5 is an annotated pseudogene. With termini counted, the CDR3 has 16 amino acids. CDR3 residues: CISVPEASKHGTEAFF.

This clonotype was counted only a few times. The chain joins TRBV24-1 to TRBJ2-7, with D possibly TRBD2 on 6 matching bases. Trimming removed 1 base from V and 5 bases from J, with 11 bases in between. Per the germline V gene, CDR1 is KGHDR and CDR2 is SFDVKD. CDR3 length: 14 amino acids. DNA for the CDR3: TGTGCCACCAGTGATTTAAGGCCGGGGGACGAGCAGTACTTC. Protein product: CATSDLRPGDEQYF.

This clonotype was observed a few times. The J gene is TRBJ2-5, the V gene TRBV7-9; no definite D call. The CDR3 has 15 residues. V lost 5 bases and J 1 base, leaving 14 bases between the germline ends. Germline CDR1 and CDR2: SEHNR and FQNEAQ (reference sequence). The CDR3 DNA sequence: TGTGCCAGCAGCACTACCCAGGCCTTCCAAGAGACCCAGTACTTC. Protein: CASSTTQAFQETQYF.

CDR3 nucleotides: TGTGCCAGCAGCTTTGAGGGAAACACTGAAGCTTTCTTT. Its translation is CASSFEGNTEAFF. The chain uses TRBV7-6 and TRBJ1-1; D gene unclear. The CDR3 totals 13 residues. CDR1 is SGHVS, CDR2 FNYEAQ, per germline. Trimming shortened V by 3 bases and J by 2 bases, and 7 bases separated the two germline ends.